These T cell receptor beta chains were read from a single sample in a study of neurological immune-mediated disorders. TCRdb re-analysed the 5' RACE reads in MiXCR, keeping a single row per CDR3 protein. The table shows approximately 51,000 distinct CDR3 sequences, with around 3.5% occurring only once. The sequenced material came from PBMCs. These TCRs come from a middle-aged man with multiple sclerosis. Each CDR3 is given without its conserved first and last residue.

v_call	j_call	cdr3_aa
TRBV5-6	TRBJ2-1	ASGQVYEQF
TRBV20-1	TRBJ2-3	SAGSLLAGDNTDTQY
TRBV20-1	TRBJ2-5	SARSGSPQETQY
TRBV20-1	TRBJ2-1	SASPGTGGGNEQF
TRBV7-6	TRBJ2-1	ASSLAIRLAGARYNEQF
TRBV20-1	TRBJ2-1	SALGLAGGPYNEQF
TRBV20-1	TRBJ1-6	SARQGSSTYSYNSPLH
TRBV7-3	TRBJ2-7	ASSLIDGTSGAYEQY
TRBV20-1	TRBJ1-2	SARTGTYGYT
TRBV2	TRBJ2-1	ASRPGLAGVAVEQF
TRBV20-1	TRBJ2-7	SADGPLSGEQY
TRBV5-1	TRBJ1-1	ASSLGDMGSTEAF
TRBV7-9	TRBJ2-6	ASRVGSGANVLT
TRBV7-2	TRBJ2-3	ASSVIPPGLAGGDTQY
TRBV20-1	TRBJ1-2	SARPRTGGSGYT
TRBV6-1	TRBJ2-4	ASLSSPSNIQY
TRBV11-2	TRBJ2-1	ASSLDLPPGDNEQF
TRBV12-3/TRBV12-4	TRBJ2-3	ASSSPGLAAYISGTDTQY
TRBV20-1	TRBJ2-7	SANTGGPSSYEQY
TRBV10-2	TRBJ2-7	ASSVTGASYEQY
TRBV3-1	TRBJ1-5	ASSPGQVNQPQH
TRBV20-1	TRBJ2-3	STTTGTDTQY
TRBV4-1	TRBJ2-1	ASSRFASGEPYNEQF
TRBV5-1	TRBJ2-3	ASSLAVGANTDTQY
TRBV19	TRBJ1-5	ASSKPDRFLSNQPQH
TRBV10-1	TRBJ1-1	ASSGQVNTEAF
TRBV5-5	TRBJ1-1	ASSLLGARMFENTEAF
TRBV7-9	TRBJ2-7	ASSSTGGHEQY
TRBV12-3/TRBV12-4	TRBJ1-5	ASSATGGNQPQH
TRBV7-8	TRBJ2-1	ASSLFREGNEQF
TRBV7-2	TRBJ2-5	ASRQTLAGETQY
TRBV10-1	TRBJ2-2	ASMGQNTGELF
TRBV4-1	TRBJ2-2	ASSRGTSGGLNTGELF
TRBV28	TRBJ2-3	ASRSAGSKDTQY
TRBV12-3/TRBV12-4	TRBJ2-2	ASSLTENTGELF
TRBV7-6	TRBJ2-7	ASSPTGTLSYEQY
TRBV20-1	TRBJ2-2	SASGGANTGELF
TRBV5-1	TRBJ2-1	ASSPHRAGDRGYNEQF
TRBV6-5	TRBJ1-1	ASSYFGEAF
TRBV9	TRBJ1-3	ASSVDRDSGNTIY
TRBV7-3	TRBJ2-3	ASTAAAGADTQY